These T cell receptor beta chains were read from a single sample in a study of cytomegalovirus exposure and HLA in healthy donors. Measured with immunoSEQ multiplex PCR; TCRdb has only the in-frame clones, and not every one. The table lists over 150,000 clones, roughly 79% of them singletons. Sequencing input: PBMCs. The receptors were gathered from a woman aged 45 to 65 in good health and CMV-seronegative. Each CDR3 is given with its conserved first and last residue. D genes are given only for firm matches. Clone size is not always given. Where it is, it says once, few, many or a class for expanded clones.

j_gene: TRBJ2-1
d_gene: NA
abundance: NA
len: 17
v_gene: TRBV4-2
CDR3aa: CASSQRGTAGYHNEQFF
CDR3nt: TGTGCCAGCAGCCAAAGAGGGACTGCGGGTTATCACAATGAGCAGTTCTTC

j_gene: TRBJ1-5
d_gene: TRBD1
abundance: NA
len: 13
v_gene: TRBV19
CDR3aa: CASTGQGNQPQHF
CDR3nt: TGTGCCAGCACCGGACAGGGTAATCAGCCCCAGCATTTT

j_gene: TRBJ2-1
d_gene: TRBD2
abundance: NA
len: 16
v_gene: TRBV9
CDR3aa: CASSLPLAGPHNEQFF
CDR3nt: TGTGCCAGCAGCCTTCCTCTAGCGGGACCACACAATGAGCAGTTCTTC

j_gene: TRBJ1-1
d_gene: TRBD1
abundance: once
len: 17
v_gene: TRBV25-1
CDR3aa: CASTKHPQGAGNTEAFF
CDR3nt: TGTGCCAGCACCAAACACCCCCAGGGGGCAGGCAACACTGAAGCTTTCTTT

j_gene: TRBJ2-6
d_gene: NA
abundance: NA
len: 16
v_gene: TRBV7-9
CDR3aa: CASSPRTSSGANVLTF
CDR3nt: TGTGCCAGCAGCCCAAGGACATCCTCTGGGGCCAACGTCCTGACTTTC

j_gene: TRBJ2-1
d_gene: TRBD2
abundance: few
len: 15
v_gene: TRBV5-1
CDR3aa: CASSWLAGATNEQFF
CDR3nt: TGCGCCAGCAGCTGGTTAGCGGGGGCTACCAATGAGCAGTTCTTC

j_gene: TRBJ2-7
d_gene: NA
abundance: NA
len: 14
v_gene: TRBV6-5
CDR3aa: CASTSMAGLYEQYF
CDR3nt: TGTGCCAGCACCTCGATGGCGGGGTTGTACGAGCAGTACTTC

j_gene: TRBJ1-6
d_gene: TRBD1
abundance: NA
len: 15
v_gene: TRBV15
CDR3aa: CATSRDTGGGSPLHF
CDR3nt: TGTGCCACCAGCAGAGATACAGGGGGTGGTTCACCCCTCCACTTT

j_gene: TRBJ2-7
d_gene: TRBD2
abundance: NA
len: 16
v_gene: TRBV5-1
CDR3aa: CASSKGLAHTDTVEYF
CDR3nt: TGCGCCAGCAGCAAGGGACTAGCCCATACCGATACGGTTGAGTACTTC

j_gene: TRBJ1-1
d_gene: NA
abundance: NA
len: 14
v_gene: TRBV7-9
CDR3aa: CASSSGYANTEAFF
CDR3nt: TGTGCCAGCAGCTCAGGATACGCGAACACTGAAGCTTTCTTT

j_gene: TRBJ1-5
d_gene: NA
abundance: once
len: 15
v_gene: TRBV6-6
CDR3aa: CASSSDRHSNQPQHF
CDR3nt: TGTGCCAGCAGTTCCGACAGACATAGCAATCAGCCCCAGCATTTT